This T cell receptor beta chain was obtained from a study of human T cells and chemical hapten exposure. Study background: TCR yields per sample varied mostly from small pooled library volume differences.

Individual cDNA molecules had unique molecular identifiers attached to them by the library. Authors' analysis steps: Samples contained a median of roughly 100,000 TCRs, with a range of 23,224 to 690,600. From the RACE reads, TCRdb called clonotypes with MiXCR, one entry per CDR3 protein. TCRdb's processing, not the study's, gives the V and J calls here. The sample holds roughly 49,000 distinct CDR3 sequences, around 4.1% seen once. This clonotype was found many times. Time point reported: healthy volunteer bleed at 2 weeks. Whole blood, unfractionated, served as the material for total RNA extraction. The source of this sequence is a female donor in good health. Some clones in this sample may be carry-over from other donors' samples. The sequenced material came from whole blood.

CDR3 residues: CSARSGQGASDTQYF. The CDR3 bases are TGCAGTGCTAGATCCGGACAGGGGGCGTCAGATACGCAGTATTTT. J is TRBJ2-3 and V is TRBV20-1; TRBD1 aligns across 11 bases. The CDR3 has 15 amino acids. The V and J ends lost 2 bases and 4 bases, in that order; junction bases with no gene match: 5. Germline V gene sequence: CDR1 DFQATT, CDR2 SNEGSKA (reference sequence).